This T cell receptor beta chain stems from a study of T cells in pancreatic ductal adenocarcinoma. Measured with immunoSEQ multiplex PCR; TCRdb has only the in-frame clones, and not every one. Among roughly 16,000 clones listed, 85% to 90% were seen once. Germline values: CDR1 SGDLS, CDR2 YYNGEE. The CDR3 length is 13 residues. V lost 7 bases to trimming and J lost 1 base; unmatched junction nucleotides: 1. No neoadjuvant therapy was given to the selected pancreatic ductal adenocarcinoma patients before their surgery. The clonotype comes from a human donor with pancreatic ductal adenocarcinoma. The chain recombines TRBV9 with TRBJ2-2; 7 bases align to TRBD2. Source material: PBMCs. The CDR3 coding sequence is TGTGCCAGCGGGGGGGAGAACACCGGGGAGCTGTTTTTT. Translating it yields CASGGENTGELFF.